Reported below is one T cell receptor beta chain. The data were taken from a study of T cell responses to AZD1222 COVID-19 vaccine. V was pared by 4 bases and J by 4 bases, with 4 bases of the junction left unmatched. Germline-derived CDR1 and CDR2 are SGHRS and YFSETQ. This CDR3 contains 16 residues. Libraries were prepared by immunoSEQ multiplex PCR; TCRdb keeps only in-frame clonotypes and omits some of them. Of approximately 260,000 clones listed, 85% to 95% are singletons. The receptor was isolated from an adult in good health. The sequencing used peripheral blood, collected on day 0 of AZD1222 vaccination. The chain links TRBV5-1 to TRBJ2-3; TRBD2 matches at 15 bases. CDR3 loop: CASSPGTSGGPDTQYF. The CDR3 DNA follows: TGCGCCAGCAGCCCTGGGACTAGCGGGGGGCCAGATACGCAGTATTTT.